These 27 T cell receptor beta chains came from one sample sequenced in a study of shared clonotypes between healthy human individuals. This table comes from immunoSEQ multiplex PCR, and its TCRdb copy is limited to in-frame clones, with some not included. The sample includes nearly 750,000 clones, 72% seen only once; the top ten take less than 2%. The sample consisted of memory CD4+ T cells sorted from blood. As to subset: CD45RA-negative fraction. Source of these receptors: a woman aged 25-40 years in good health.

The CDR3: CSVGPGEWETQYF. The CDR3 DNA reads as TGCAGCGTTGGGCCAGGGGAGTGGGAGACCCAGTACTTC. The chain employs TRBV29-1 and TRBJ2-5, with a tentative D call TRBD1 (6 bases). Looked up from germline, CDR1 is SQVTM and CDR2 is ANQGSEA. This CDR3 comprises 13 residues. Trimming took 4 bases from V and 5 from J, leaving 14 bases between them.

CDR3 bases: TGTGCCTGGAGTGTAGATGGACAGGTTAGGAATGAGCAGTTCTTC. This translates into CAWSVDGQVRNEQFF. This rearrangement joins TRBV30 to TRBJ2-1; 7 positions match TRBD1. V shed 0 bases, J shed 7 bases, and the junction held 9 bases outside the gene matches. CDR1 is GTSNPN, CDR2 SVGIG, per germline (reference sequence). This CDR3 spans 15 amino acids.

This clone was found a few times. This chain connects TRBV6-5 to TRBJ2-3; TRBD1 or TRBD2 may be the D gene (5 bases each). CDR1 and CDR2 from the germline V gene are MNHEY and SVGAGI. This CDR3 spans 12 amino acids. The V gene lost 8 bases and the J gene lost 5 bases, with 11 bases spanning the gap. In DNA, the CDR3 is TGTGCCAGCTATACTAGGGGAGATACGCAGTATTTT. Protein: CASYTRGDTQYF.

CDR3 bases: TGTGCCAGCACCAAACGTATGGGAGGGGAGACCCAGTACTTC. Translation gives CASTKRMGGETQYF. The genes are TRBV6-5 and TRBJ2-5, with 7 bases matching TRBD2. This CDR3 has 14 amino acids. Trimming removed 7 bases from V and 5 bases from J; junction bases left unmatched: 10. Germline-derived CDR1 and CDR2 are MNHEY and SVGAGI.

The chain employs TRBV4-2 and TRBJ1-2; no clear D gene. V lost 0 bases, J lost 2 bases, and 7 bases lay in between. There are 14 residues in the CDR3. Germline lookup yields CDR1 LGHNA and CDR2 YNFKEQ. CDR3: CASSQERKNYGYTF. The CDR3, as DNA: TGTGCCAGCAGCCAAGAAAGGAAAAACTATGGCTACACCTTC.

V is TRBV13 and J is TRBJ2-5, with 12 positions matching TRBD2. Germline CDR1 and CDR2: PRHDT and FYEKMQ (reference sequence). The CDR3 spans 24 residues. V lost 4 bases, J lost 5 bases, and 32 bases stayed unmatched. CDR3 in DNA: TGTGCCAGCAGCTGGAGGGTCGGCACGGGGGGCTTGGCTAGCGGGAGGGAGGAATTGGAGACCCAGTACTTC. As protein: CASSWRVGTGGLASGREELETQYF.

This clone was counted a few times. This chain joins TRBV6-1 and TRBJ2-7, with D maybe TRBD1 (5 bases). The length of the CDR3 is 14 residues. With 0 bases removed from V and 2 bases from J, the gap between germline ends came to 8 bases. Germline V gene sequence: CDR1 MNHNS, CDR2 SASEGT. The CDR3 nucleotides read TGTGCCAGCAGTGAAGCGGGCAGGGCCTACGAGCAGTACTTC. This encodes CASSEAGRAYEQYF.

This rearrangement joins TRBV7-2 to TRBJ2-6, with unresolved D. The V end lost 5 bases, the J end lost 1 base, and 15 bases lay between the germline ends. The CDR3 runs 17 residues. Germline loops: CDR1 SGHTA, CDR2 FQGNSA. The CDR3 DNA reads TGTGCCAGCAGCCCCTACGAACACGAGTCTGGGGCCAACGTCCTGACTTTC. Protein product: CASSPYEHESGANVLTF.

V gene TRBV10-3 combines with J gene TRBJ2-2, with D tentatively TRBD1 or TRBD2 (6 bases each). V lost 0 bases and J lost 5, with 13 bases in between. The germline V gene has CDR1 ENHRY and CDR2 SYGVKD. The CDR3 runs 16 residues. CDR3 amino acids: CAISESPGGETGELFF. CDR3 in DNA: TGTGCCATCAGTGAGTCTCCCGGGGGCGAGACCGGGGAGCTGTTTTTT.

The chain employs TRBV28 and TRBJ2-7, with TRBD2 identical over 8 bases. Per germline, CDR1 MDHEN and CDR2 SYDVKM. The CDR3 sequence is 15 residues long. V dropped 7 bases and J dropped 2; count of bases not matched to a gene: 10. The CDR3 coding sequence is TGTGCCAGCAACTCCGCGGGACTAGTCGCCTACGAGCAGTACTTC. It encodes CASNSAGLVAYEQYF.

This rearrangement joins TRBV6-4 to TRBJ2-3; 9 bases map to TRBD1. From germline, CDR1 is MRHNA and CDR2 SNTAGT. Trimming took 3 bases from V and 5 from J; bases not matched to a gene: 3. The CDR3 sequence is 14 residues long. CDR3: CASSEQGAGDTQYF. In nucleotides, the CDR3 is TGTGCCAGCAGTGAACAGGGGGCGGGAGATACGCAGTATTTT.

This chain joins TRBV11-2 and TRBJ1-2; D unresolved. Trimming cost V 4 bases and J 4 bases, with 10 bases left between them. CDR1 SGHAT and CDR2 FQNNGV come from the germline V gene. The CDR3 runs 13 residues. DNA for the CDR3: TGTGCCAGCAGCTCTCTTCTTAGCTATGGCTACACCTTC. Its protein product is CASSSLLSYGYTF.

The V call is TRBV4-1, the J call TRBJ1-1; D is ambiguous. The V end was cut by 5 bases, the J end by 1 base, with 17 bases between. This CDR3 comprises 16 residues. Germline V gene sequence: CDR1 MGHRA, CDR2 YSYEKL. The CDR3 DNA reads as TGCGCCAGCAGCTTTAAACCTTCGGCGGCGAACACTGAAGCTTTCTTT. Translation gives CASSFKPSAANTEAFF.

The rearrangement links TRBV28 to TRBJ2-7; the match to TRBD1 covers 8 bases. J lost 6 bases, V lost 8 bases, and 9 bases had no gene match. The CDR3 is made up of 13 amino acids. Germline CDR1 reads MDHEN; CDR2 reads SYDVKM. The CDR3 spells CASQTGAPLEQYF. The CDR3 DNA is TGTGCCAGCCAGACAGGGGCCCCACTCGAGCAGTACTTC.

This clone was seen more than once but under ten times. The gene calls are TRBV7-8 and TRBJ1-1; 7 bases fit TRBD1. Germline V gene sequence: CDR1 SGHVS, CDR2 FQNEAQ. V lost 2 bases, J lost 1 base, and 10 bases stayed unmatched. This CDR3 has 17 residues. CDR3 amino acids: CASSLPREGQQNTEAFF. In nucleotides, the CDR3 is TGTGCCAGCAGCTTACCGAGAGAGGGACAGCAGAACACTGAAGCTTTCTTT.

This clone was counted between two and nine times. The chain uses TRBV2 and TRBJ2-7; 9 nucleotides agree with TRBD2. In germline, CDR1 is SNHLY, CDR2 FYNNEI. The CDR3 consists of 16 residues. V lost 1 base, J lost 0 bases, and 4 bases stayed unmatched. As DNA, the CDR3 is TGTGCCAGCAGTGAAGATGAGACTAGCGGCTCCTACGAGCAGTACTTC. Its translation: CASSEDETSGSYEQYF.

The gene calls are TRBV27 and TRBJ2-1, with TRBD2 matching 9 bases. This CDR3 contains 14 residues. Trimming cost V 5 bases and J 3 bases; bases outside gene matches: 2. From germline, CDR1 is MNHEY and CDR2 SMNVEV (reference sequence). The CDR3 protein is CASSAGGVYNEQFF. The CDR3 DNA follows: TGTGCCAGCAGTGCGGGAGGGGTCTACAATGAGCAGTTCTTC.

The chain uses TRBV19 and TRBJ1-4; TRBD1 matches 8 bases. This CDR3 is built from 15 residues. Trimming took 6 bases from V and 7 from J; bases not matched to a gene: 10. CDR1 is LNHDA and CDR2 is SQIVND in the germline V gene (reference sequence). CDR3 region: CASRDSRQGREKLFF. The CDR3 bases are TGTGCCAGTAGGGACAGCCGACAGGGGCGTGAAAAACTGTTTTTT.

The chain links TRBV11-2 to TRBJ1-4; no firm D call. The CDR3 is 12 amino acids. V lost 8 bases and J 4 bases, leaving 8 bases between the germline ends. Germline lookup yields CDR1 SGHAT and CDR2 FQNNGV. For the CDR3, the DNA is TGTGCCAGCTCCAGCGATAATGAAAAACTGTTTTTT. Translating gives CASSSDNEKLFF.

The gene calls are TRBV18 and TRBJ1-1, with 7 bases lining up with TRBD1. Trimming at V came to 5 bases and at J to 4 bases, leaving 10 bases not matched to a gene. Looked up from germline, CDR1 is KGHSH and CDR2 is LQKENI. There are 15 residues in the CDR3. The CDR3 region is CASSIRQGRSTEAFF. CDR3 nucleotide sequence: TGTGCCAGCTCAATTCGACAGGGAAGGAGCACTGAAGCTTTCTTT.

The chain joins TRBV4-1 to TRBJ2-1, with D perhaps matching TRBD2 (6 bases). In germline, CDR1 is MGHRA, CDR2 YSYEKL. The CDR3 contains 16 residues. V shed 1 base and J shed 0 bases, with 10 bases lying between them. The CDR3 is CASSQVVAVSYNEQFF. The CDR3 region has the DNA TGCGCCAGCAGCCAAGTGGTAGCGGTCTCCTACAATGAGCAGTTCTTC.

There are a few counts of this clone. V is TRBV19 and J is TRBJ1-3; D gene ambiguous. Trimming took 7 bases from V and 0 from J, leaving 13 bases between them. This CDR3 region has 15 residues. The germline V gene has CDR1 LNHDA and CDR2 SQIVND (reference sequence). CDR3 amino acids: CASKDPAYSGNTIYF. The CDR3 nucleotides read TGTGCCAGTAAAGATCCAGCCTACTCTGGAAACACCATATATTTT.

The CDR3 coding sequence is TGTGCCAGCAGCACAGGGCTGGCTAATGAAAAACTGTTTTTT. Translation: CASSTGLANEKLFF. V usage is TRBV6-5 and J usage is TRBJ1-4; D is possibly TRBD1 (6 bases). Between the trimmed V and J ends, which lost 6 bases and 3 bases, there was a span of 11 bases. This CDR3 comprises 14 residues. Germline V lookup: CDR1 MNHEY, CDR2 SVGAGI.

The V call is TRBV2, the J call TRBJ1-2; D is unresolved. Germline CDR1 reads SNHLY; CDR2 reads FYNNEI. CDR3 size: 13 residues. V was trimmed by 5 bases and J by 3 bases, leaving 10 bases between them. CDR3 bases: TGTGCCAGCAGTCAACAGACCTACTATGGCTACACCTTC. It translates to CASSQQTYYGYTF.

The chain joins TRBV27 to TRBJ1-6; TRBD1 is a possible D gene (5 bases). The V end was cut by 0 bases, the J end by 9 bases, with 12 bases between. Germline CDR1 MNHEY, CDR2 SMNVEV (reference sequence). CDR3 length equals 15 residues. The DNA for the CDR3 is TGTGCCAGCAGTTTATCGCTTCTAGGGGCTTCACCCCTCCACTTT. This gives the protein CASSLSLLGASPLHF.

The rearrangement joins TRBV18 to TRBJ1-4, with D uncertain. Germline V lookup: CDR1 KGHSH, CDR2 LQKENI. V was shortened by 1 base and J by 8 bases, with 17 bases between the two germline ends. The CDR3 sequence is 16 residues long. Here the CDR3 reads CASSPQATPPMEKLFF. CDR3 bases: TGTGCCAGCTCACCACAAGCAACTCCTCCCATGGAAAAACTGTTTTTT.

The gene calls are TRBV4-2 and TRBJ2-1, with D perhaps TRBD1 or TRBD2 (5 bases each). Germline loops: CDR1 LGHNA, CDR2 YNFKEQ. CDR3 length equals 13 residues. Trimming pared 4 bases from V and 6 bases from J, leaving 10 bases between. In DNA, the CDR3 is TGTGCCAGCAGCCTCTTCGGGGCCAATGAGCAGTTCTTC. As protein: CASSLFGANEQFF.